The clone carrying this TCR beta chain was picked up a small number of times. What it binds is unknown. J was trimmed by 2 bases and V by 4 bases; bases with no gene match: 2. Germline lookup yields CDR1 DFQATT and CDR2 SNEGSKA (reference sequence). This CDR3 is built from 13 residues. This sample is drawn from a study of T-cell memory formation after mild COVID-19. Study-level information: Largely donor-specific TCR clusters were found. Study-wide results and limits: Still unconfirmed is whether the second-wave clones peaking on day 37 recognized SARS-CoV-2. Clones contracting across day 15 to 85 had a balanced CD4/CD8 profile; later expanding clones leaned CD4+.

Employing constant-segment primers, 5'RACE generated TCR alpha and TCR beta cDNA libraries bearing sample barcodes and UMIs. TCRdb ran MiXCR on the 5' RACE reads and lists one entry per CDR3 protein. Altogether about 130,000 distinct CDR3 sequences are present, approximately 5.9% being singletons, with the ten largest covering 2.2%. The chain recombines TRBV20-1 with TRBJ2-5; 9 nucleotides line up with TRBD1. The TCR sequence derives from an adult woman who had mild COVID-19 (a few samples of this study predate the infection). Cell type and time point are not known. The sequenced sample was PBMCs or a T cell subset sorted from them (not recorded which). CDR3 sequence (DNA): TGCAGTGCTATGGGGACAGGGCAAGAGACCCAGTACTTC. This sequence encodes CSAMGTGQETQYF.